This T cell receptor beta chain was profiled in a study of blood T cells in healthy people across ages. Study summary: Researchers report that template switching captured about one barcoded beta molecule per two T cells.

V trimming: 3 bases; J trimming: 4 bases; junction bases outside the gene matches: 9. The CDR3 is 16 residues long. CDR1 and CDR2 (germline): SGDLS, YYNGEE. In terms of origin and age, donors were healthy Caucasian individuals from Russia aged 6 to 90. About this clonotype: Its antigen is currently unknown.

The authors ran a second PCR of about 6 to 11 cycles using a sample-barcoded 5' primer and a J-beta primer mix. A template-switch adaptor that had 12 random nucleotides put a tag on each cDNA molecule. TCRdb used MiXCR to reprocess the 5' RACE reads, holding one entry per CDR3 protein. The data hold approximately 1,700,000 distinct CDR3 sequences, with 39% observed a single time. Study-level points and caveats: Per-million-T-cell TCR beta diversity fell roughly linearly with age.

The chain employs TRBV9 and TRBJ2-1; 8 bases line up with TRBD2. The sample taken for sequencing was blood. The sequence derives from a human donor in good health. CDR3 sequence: CASSGAGASYYNEQFF. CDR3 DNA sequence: TGTGCCAGCAGCGGAGCGGGGGCCTCGTATTACAATGAGCAGTTCTTC.